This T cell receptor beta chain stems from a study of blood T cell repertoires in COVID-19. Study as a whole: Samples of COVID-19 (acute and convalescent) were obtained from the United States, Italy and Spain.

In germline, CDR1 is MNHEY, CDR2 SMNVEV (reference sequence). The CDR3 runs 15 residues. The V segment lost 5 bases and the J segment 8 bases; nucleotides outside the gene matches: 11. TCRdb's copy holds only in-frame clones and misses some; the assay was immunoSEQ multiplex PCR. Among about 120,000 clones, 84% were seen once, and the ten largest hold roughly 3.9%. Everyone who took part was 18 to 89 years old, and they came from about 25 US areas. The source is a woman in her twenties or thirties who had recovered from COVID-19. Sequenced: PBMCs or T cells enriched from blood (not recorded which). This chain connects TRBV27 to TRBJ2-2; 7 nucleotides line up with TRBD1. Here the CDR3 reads CASSILRQGSGELFF. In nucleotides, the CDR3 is TGTGCCAGCAGTATCCTCCGACAGGGATCGGGGGAGCTGTTTTTT.